The source of this T cell receptor beta chain is a study of T-cell reconstitution after alpha-beta-depleted transplantation in children. Unique molecular identifiers featured in how the TCRbeta library was prepared. In TCRdb, the PCR reads were re-called with MiXCR into one record per CDR3 protein. This sample has 500,000 or so distinct CDR3 sequences, with 30% to 35% found just once. Germline V gene lookup returns CDR1 DFQATT and CDR2 SNEGSKA (reference sequence). CDR3 length: 15 residues. V lost 0 bases and J lost 2, with 11 bases in between. The sample here was PBMCs from the stem cell graft donor, taken from the stem cell graft. The V and J genes are TRBV20-1 and TRBJ2-1, with D hard to call. This clonotype was sampled from a human donor who donated a stem cell graft to a child with aplastic anemia. The chain's CDR3 is CSARDAGPPYNEQFF. The CDR3 DNA reads as TGCAGTGCTAGAGATGCTGGTCCCCCCTACAATGAGCAGTTCTTC.